The TCR beta chain under discussion was sequenced for a study of T cell repertoires in cytomegalovirus infection. TCRdb re-derived calls from the reads in MiXCR, one entry per CDR3 protein. The repertoire consists of around 300,000 distinct CDR3 sequences, with about 25% occurring once and the leading ten covering roughly 14%. This clonotype was observed a handful of times. Its matching antigen is unknown. This TCR was sampled from a human donor in good health (CMV status not recorded). Some clones in this sample may be carry-over from other donors' samples. This specimen was cultured PBMCs, taken from culture after CMV antigen stimulation.

In DNA, the CDR3 is TGTGCCAGCTCACCATTGGGACAGGGAGAGACCCAGTACTTC. Translated: CASSPLGQGETQYF. J is TRBJ2-5 and V is TRBV18, with 9 bases matching TRBD1. The junction had 2 bases not matched to a gene; V was cut back by 2 bases and J by 4 bases. This CDR3 has 14 residues. CDR1 is KGHSH, CDR2 LQKENI, per germline. The variable domain in full, with the rest retrieved from reference TRBV18 and TRBJ2-5, is NAGVMQNPRHLVRRRGQEARLRCSPMKGHSHVYWYRQLPEEGLKFMVYLQKENIIDESGMPKERFSAEFPKEGPSILRIQQVVRGDSAAYFCASSPLGQGETQYFGPGTRLLVL.